The clone carrying this T cell receptor beta chain was seen a few times. As yet, its antigen is unknown. The PCR ran on 60 Vbeta and 13 Jbeta primers. Measured with immunoSEQ multiplex PCR; TCRdb has only the in-frame clones, and not every one. The repertoire holds about 110,000 clones, with just under 70% as singletons. These data are taken from a study of cytomegalovirus exposure and HLA in healthy donors. Trimming at V came to 5 bases and at J to 3 bases, leaving 9 bases not matched to a gene. CDR1 is SEHNR, CDR2 FQNEAQ, per germline (reference sequence). The CDR3 has 16 residues. The study's findings and limits: Published work reported that the classifier diagnosed cytomegalovirus status with high specificity and sensitivity.

The TCR was taken from a man aged 30-40 years in good health and CMV-seropositive. Sequenced input: PBMCs. The J gene is TRBJ1-3, the V gene TRBV7-9; 8 bases line up with TRBD1. CDR3 DNA: TGTGCCAGCAGCCCGCGGCAGGGGGCAATTGGAAACACCATATATTTT. Protein: CASSPRQGAIGNTIYF.